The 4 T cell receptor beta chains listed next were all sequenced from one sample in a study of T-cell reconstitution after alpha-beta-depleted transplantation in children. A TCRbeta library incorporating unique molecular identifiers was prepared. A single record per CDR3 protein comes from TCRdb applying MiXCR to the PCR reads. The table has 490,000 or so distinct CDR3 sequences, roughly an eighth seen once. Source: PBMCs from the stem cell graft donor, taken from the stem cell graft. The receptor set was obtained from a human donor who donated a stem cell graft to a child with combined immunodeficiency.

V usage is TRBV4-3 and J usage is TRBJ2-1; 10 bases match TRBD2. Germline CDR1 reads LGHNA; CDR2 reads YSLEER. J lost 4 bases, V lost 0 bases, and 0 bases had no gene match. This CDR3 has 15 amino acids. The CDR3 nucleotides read TGCGCCAGCAGCCAAGAGGGACTAGCGTACAATGAGCAGTTCTTC. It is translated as CASSQEGLAYNEQFF.

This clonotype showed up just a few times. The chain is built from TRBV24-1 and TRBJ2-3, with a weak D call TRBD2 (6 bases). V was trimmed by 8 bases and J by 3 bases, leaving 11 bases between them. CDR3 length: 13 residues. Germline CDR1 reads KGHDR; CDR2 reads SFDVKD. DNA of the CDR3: TGTGCCACCATGAGGGGAGGTACAGATACGCAGTATTTT. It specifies CATMRGGTDTQYF.

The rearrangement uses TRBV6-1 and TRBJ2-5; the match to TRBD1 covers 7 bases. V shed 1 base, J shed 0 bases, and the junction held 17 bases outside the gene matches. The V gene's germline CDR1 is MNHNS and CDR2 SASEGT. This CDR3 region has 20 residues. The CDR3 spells CASSEEGSGWWGQHQETQYF. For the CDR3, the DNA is TGTGCCAGCAGTGAAGAAGGCAGTGGATGGTGGGGACAGCACCAAGAGACCCAGTACTTC.

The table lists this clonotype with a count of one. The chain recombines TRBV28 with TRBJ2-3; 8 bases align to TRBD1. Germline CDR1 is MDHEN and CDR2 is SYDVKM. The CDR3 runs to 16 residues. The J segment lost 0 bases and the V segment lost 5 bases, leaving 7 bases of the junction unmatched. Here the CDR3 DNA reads TGTGCCAGCAGTCCCCCGGGACAGGAGAGCACAGATACGCAGTATTTT. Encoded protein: CASSPPGQESTDTQYF.